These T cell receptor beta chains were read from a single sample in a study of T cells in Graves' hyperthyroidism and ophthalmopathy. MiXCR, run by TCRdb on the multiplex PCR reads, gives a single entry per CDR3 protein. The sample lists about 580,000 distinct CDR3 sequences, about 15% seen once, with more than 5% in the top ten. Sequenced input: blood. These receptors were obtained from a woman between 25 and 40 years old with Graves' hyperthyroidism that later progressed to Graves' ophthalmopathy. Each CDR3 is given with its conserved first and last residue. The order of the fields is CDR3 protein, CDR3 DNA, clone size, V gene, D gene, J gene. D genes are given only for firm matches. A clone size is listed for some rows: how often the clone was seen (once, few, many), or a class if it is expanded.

CDR3aa: CASSEDKGGDEQFF
CDR3nt: TGTGCCAGCAGTGAAGACAAGGGGGGCGATGAGCAGTTCTTC
abundance: few
v_gene: TRBV2
d_gene: NA
j_gene: TRBJ2-1

CDR3aa: CASSFLTSSDSPLHF
CDR3nt: TGCGCCAGCAGCTTTCTAACATCCTCCGATTCACCCCTCCACTTT
abundance: many
v_gene: TRBV5-1
d_gene: NA
j_gene: TRBJ1-6

CDR3aa: CASRNRGRDEQFF
CDR3nt: TGTGCCAGCAGAAACAGGGGAAGGGATGAGCAGTTCTTC
abundance: once
v_gene: TRBV6-2/TRBV6-3
d_gene: TRBD1
j_gene: TRBJ2-1

CDR3aa: CASSPRRGLAGGGEQYF
CDR3nt: TGTGCCAGCAGCCCCAGGCGGGGACTAGCGGGAGGAGGCGAGCAGTACTTC
abundance: NA
v_gene: TRBV7-6
d_gene: TRBD2
j_gene: TRBJ2-7

CDR3aa: CASSSPPKEQYF
CDR3nt: TGTGCCAGCAGTTCCCCCCCTAAAGAGCAGTACTTC
abundance: many
v_gene: TRBV28
d_gene: NA
j_gene: TRBJ2-7

CDR3aa: CAWVEGLRAFF
CDR3nt: TGTGCCTGGGTCGAGGGCCTGAGGGCTTTCTTT
abundance: many
v_gene: TRBV30
d_gene: NA
j_gene: TRBJ1-1

CDR3aa: CASSQGFPRGPYEQYF
CDR3nt: TGTGCCAGCAGCCAAGGGTTCCCCCGTGGTCCCTACGAGCAGTACTTC
abundance: many
v_gene: TRBV11-2
d_gene: NA
j_gene: TRBJ2-7

CDR3aa: CATSYGLAGLETQYF
CDR3nt: TGTGCCACCAGTTATGGACTAGCGGGACTTGAGACCCAGTACTTC
abundance: NA
v_gene: TRBV24-1
d_gene: TRBD2
j_gene: TRBJ2-5

CDR3aa: CASSLAGRGDQPQHF
CDR3nt: TGTGCCAGCAGCTTAGCGGGCAGGGGAGACCAGCCCCAGCATTTT
abundance: many
v_gene: TRBV7-9
d_gene: NA
j_gene: TRBJ1-5

CDR3aa: CASSNGEGYNQPQHF
CDR3nt: TGTGCCAGTAGCAACGGGGAGGGGTACAATCAGCCCCAGCATTTT
abundance: many
v_gene: TRBV19
d_gene: NA
j_gene: TRBJ1-5

CDR3aa: CASSLDISGNTIYF
CDR3nt: TGTGCCAGCAGCTTGGACATCTCTGGAAACACCATATATTTT
abundance: few
v_gene: TRBV7-2
d_gene: NA
j_gene: TRBJ1-3

CDR3aa: CASSLNGGAHYGYTF
CDR3nt: TGTGCCAGCAGTTTAAACGGGGGCGCACACTATGGCTACACCTTC
abundance: NA
v_gene: TRBV12-3/TRBV12-4
d_gene: NA
j_gene: TRBJ1-2

CDR3aa: CASSPAGVGNEQFF
CDR3nt: TGTGCCAGCAGCCCAGCGGGAGTGGGTAATGAGCAGTTCTTC
abundance: many
v_gene: TRBV9
d_gene: TRBD2
j_gene: TRBJ2-1

CDR3aa: CASSLIVGSGEKLFF
CDR3nt: TGTGCCAGCAGTTTAATAGTAGGGAGTGGTGAAAAACTGTTTTTT
abundance: many
v_gene: TRBV28
d_gene: NA
j_gene: TRBJ1-4

CDR3aa: CASSSTGTGRNEQYF
CDR3nt: TGTGCCAGCAGTAGTACCGGGACAGGGCGAAACGAGCAGTACTTC
abundance: once
v_gene: TRBV28
d_gene: TRBD1
j_gene: TRBJ2-7

CDR3aa: CGFPGANLNLYGYTF
CDR3nt: TGCGGCTTCCCTGGGGCCAATCTCAACCTCTATGGCTACACCTTC
abundance: many
v_gene: TRBV20-1
d_gene: NA
j_gene: TRBJ1-2